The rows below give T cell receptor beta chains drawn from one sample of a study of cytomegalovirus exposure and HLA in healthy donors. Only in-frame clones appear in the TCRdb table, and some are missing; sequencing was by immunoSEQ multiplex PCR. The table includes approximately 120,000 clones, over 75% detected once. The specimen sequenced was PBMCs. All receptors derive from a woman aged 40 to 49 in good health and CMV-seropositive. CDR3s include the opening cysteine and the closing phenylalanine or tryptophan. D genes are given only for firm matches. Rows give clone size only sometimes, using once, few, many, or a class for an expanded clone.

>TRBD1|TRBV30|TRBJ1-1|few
CAWRKGTGEAFF
TGTGCCTGGAGGAAAGGGACAGGGGAGGCTTTCTTT
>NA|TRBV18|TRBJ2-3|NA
CASRAPGDGDTQYF
TGTGCCAGCCGAGCACCGGGGGATGGAGATACGCAGTATTTT
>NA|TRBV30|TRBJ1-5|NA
CAWRGEEAQHF
TGTGCCTGGAGAGGGGAAGAAGCCCAGCATTTT
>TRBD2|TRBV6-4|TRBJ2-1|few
CASRRGLAGGVYNEQFF
TGTGCCAGCAGGAGAGGACTAGCGGGAGGAGTCTACAATGAGCAGTTCTTC
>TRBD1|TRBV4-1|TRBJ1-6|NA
CASSLVGTANSPLHF
TGCGCCAGCAGTCTTGTCGGGACAGCTAATTCACCCCTCCACTTT
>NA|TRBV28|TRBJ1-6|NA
CASSPKGELSGSPLHF
TGTGCCAGCAGCCCTAAAGGGGAACTTAGCGGTTCACCCCTCCACTTT
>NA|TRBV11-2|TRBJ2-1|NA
CASSPETGLSSYNEQFF
TGTGCCAGCAGTCCCGAGACAGGCCTCAGCTCCTACAATGAGCAGTTCTTC
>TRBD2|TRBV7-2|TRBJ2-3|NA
CASSLSVAGGDTQYF
TGTGCCAGCAGCTTATCAGTAGCGGGAGGGGATACGCAGTATTTT
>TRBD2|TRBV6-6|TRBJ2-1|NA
CASNLLAGASREQFF
TGTGCCAGCAATTTACTAGCGGGAGCTTCCCGGGAGCAGTTCTTC
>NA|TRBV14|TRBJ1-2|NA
CASSQEGTDYGYTF
TGTGCCAGCAGCCAAGAGGGCACCGACTATGGCTACACCTTC
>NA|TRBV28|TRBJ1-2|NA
CASGTQQGTYGYTF
TGTGCCAGCGGGACCCAACAGGGAACCTATGGCTACACCTTC
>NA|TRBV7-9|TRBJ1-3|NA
CASSPDRHLNSGNTIYF
TGTGCCAGCAGCCCGGACAGACACTTGAACTCTGGAAACACCATATATTTT
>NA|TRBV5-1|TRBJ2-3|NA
CASSSRGLLDTQYF
TGCGCCAGCAGCTCCAGAGGTTTGTTAGATACGCAGTATTTT
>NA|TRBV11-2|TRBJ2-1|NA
CASSWDQRDEQFF
TGTGCCAGCAGCTGGGACCAGCGGGATGAGCAGTTCTTC
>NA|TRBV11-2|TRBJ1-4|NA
CASSALRGPEEGKLFF
TGTGCCAGCAGCGCCCTCCGGGGCCCCGAGGAGGGAAAACTGTTTTTT
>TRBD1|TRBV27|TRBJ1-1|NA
CASSPRTGNTEAFF
TGTGCCAGCAGCCCTCGGACAGGGAACACTGAAGCTTTCTTT
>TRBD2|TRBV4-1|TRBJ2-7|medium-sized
CASTRGGVQGEQYF
TGCGCCAGCACACGGGGAGGGGTTCAAGGCGAGCAGTACTTC
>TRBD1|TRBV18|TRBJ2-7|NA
CASSPRQGRGEQYF
TGTGCCAGCTCACCAAGACAGGGACGGGGCGAGCAGTACTTC
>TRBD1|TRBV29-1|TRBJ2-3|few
CSVDDPGTGWTDTQYF
TGCAGCGTTGATGACCCCGGGACAGGGTGGACAGATACGCAGTATTTT
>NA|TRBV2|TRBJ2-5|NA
CASSEGRGEEQYF
TGTGCCAGCAGTGAAGGCAGGGGAGAGGAGCAGTACTTC
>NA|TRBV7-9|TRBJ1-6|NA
CASSLESDNSPLHF
TGTGCCAGCAGCTTAGAGAGTGATAATTCACCCCTCCACTTT
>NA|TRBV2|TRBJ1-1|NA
CASSDQGRRGAFF
TGTGCCAGCAGTGACCAGGGAAGGAGGGGAGCTTTCTTT